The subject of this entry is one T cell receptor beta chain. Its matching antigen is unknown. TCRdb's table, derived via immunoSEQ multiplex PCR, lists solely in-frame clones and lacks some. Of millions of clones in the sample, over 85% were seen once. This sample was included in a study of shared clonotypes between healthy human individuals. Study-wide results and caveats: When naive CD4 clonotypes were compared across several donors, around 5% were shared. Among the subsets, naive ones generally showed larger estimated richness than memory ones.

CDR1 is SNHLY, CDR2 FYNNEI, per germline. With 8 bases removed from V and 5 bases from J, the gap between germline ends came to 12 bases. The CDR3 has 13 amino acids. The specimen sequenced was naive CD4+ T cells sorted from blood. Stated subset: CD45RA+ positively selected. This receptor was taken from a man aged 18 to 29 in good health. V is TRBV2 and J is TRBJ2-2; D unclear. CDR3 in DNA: TGTGCCAGCGGAGCCGGACCGACCGGGGAGCTGTTTTTT. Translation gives CASGAGPTGELFF.